The 20 T cell receptor beta chains below were found in one sample sequenced in a study of shared clonotypes between healthy human individuals. CD45RO negativity and positive selection for CCR7 defined naive CD8 cells, a population that excluded terminally differentiated effector memory CD45RA+ cells. Clones were read by immunoSEQ multiplex PCR, and TCRdb kept only the in-frame ones, dropping some. There are some 1,900,000 clones in the sample; just under 95% occur only once, and 1% to 1.5% lies in the top ten. Sequenced material: naive CD8+ T cells sorted from blood. The receptors come from a man aged 18 to 29 in good health.

The rearrangement uses TRBV4-3 and TRBJ2-1; 11 bases agree with TRBD2. V was pared by 0 bases and J by 7 bases, with 8 bases of the junction left unmatched. In germline, CDR1 is LGHNA, CDR2 YSLEER. The CDR3 spans 17 residues. In DNA form, the CDR3 reads TGCGCCAGCAGCCAAGATCGGTCACTAGCGGGAGCTAATGAGCAGTTCTTC. It yields the protein CASSQDRSLAGANEQFF.

The J gene is TRBJ2-5, the V gene TRBV10-3, with 8 bases that match TRBD2. Germline CDR1 is ENHRY and CDR2 is SYGVKD. Trimming at V came to 6 bases and at J to 4 bases, leaving 4 bases not matched to a gene. The CDR3 loop spans 13 amino acids. CDR3 residues: CAISGGVRETQYF. CDR3 nucleotide sequence: TGTGCCATCAGCGGGGGGGTTCGAGAGACCCAGTACTTC.

The rearrangement joins TRBV13 to TRBJ1-2, with D unresolved. This CDR3 spans 13 amino acids. In germline, CDR1 is PRHDT, CDR2 FYEKMQ (reference sequence). V was trimmed by 5 bases and J by 4 bases, leaving 11 bases between them. CDR3 region: CASSLSDFYGYTF. CDR3 in DNA: TGTGCCAGCAGCCTCTCGGACTTCTATGGCTACACCTTC.

The CDR3 loop reads CASSYWDRGGNYGYTF. As DNA, the CDR3 is TGTGCCAGCAGTTACTGGGACCGGGGTGGGAACTATGGCTACACCTTC. The V call is TRBV6-6, the J call TRBJ1-2, with TRBD1 as a possible D gene (5 bases). The V gene's germline CDR1 is MNHNY and CDR2 SVGAGI (reference sequence). The CDR3 runs to 16 residues. V was cut by 1 base and J by 2 bases, with 14 bases left in between.

The chain recombines TRBV9 with TRBJ1-4, with D perhaps matching TRBD1 (6 bases). CDR1 is SGDLS, CDR2 YYNGEE, per germline. Trimming pared 3 bases from V and 8 bases from J, leaving 8 bases between. The CDR3 is 12 residues long. CDR3 in DNA: TGTGCCAGCAGCGACCAGGGGGAAAAACTGTTTTTT. Translating gives CASSDQGEKLFF.

The J gene is TRBJ2-7, the V gene TRBV28, with D tentatively TRBD1 (6 bases). CDR1 MDHEN and CDR2 SYDVKM come from the germline V gene. This CDR3 spans 13 amino acids. V was pared by 4 bases and J by 5 bases, with 12 bases between. The CDR3 DNA reads TGTGCCAGCAGTTCCCTGGACAGCCACGAGCAGTACTTC. Protein: CASSSLDSHEQYF.

The chain recombines TRBV10-3 with TRBJ1-1, with D unclear. The germline CDR1 and CDR2 sequences are ENHRY and SYGVKD. Trimming cost V 0 bases and J 10 bases, with 15 bases left between them. This CDR3 has 14 residues. CDR3 coding DNA: TGTGCCATCAGTGAGTCGAGTACAACACCGGGAGCTTTCTTT. It specifies CAISESSTTPGAFF.

The J gene is TRBJ1-6, the V gene TRBV14, with D unclear. Trimming pared 0 bases from V and 10 bases from J, leaving 13 bases between. Germline V CDR1 and CDR2: SGHDN, FVKESK. This CDR3 has 15 amino acids. This CDR3 reads CASSQDFGWRSPLHF. CDR3 sequence (DNA): TGTGCCAGCAGCCAAGATTTTGGGTGGAGGTCACCCCTCCACTTT.

The chain is built from TRBV6-5 and TRBJ2-7; 10 bases align to TRBD1. The germline V gene encodes CDR1 MNHEY and CDR2 SVGAGI. The V segment lost 6 bases and the J segment 2 bases; nucleotides outside the gene matches: 7. The CDR3 has 15 amino acids. CDR3 residues: CASSYPGQGTYEQYF. The CDR3 nucleotides read TGTGCCAGCAGCTATCCGGGACAGGGGACCTACGAGCAGTACTTC.

The chain is built from TRBV29-1 and TRBJ2-1; D may be TRBD1 or TRBD2 (5 bases each). V lost 1 base and J 4 bases, leaving 17 bases between the germline ends. Germline assignment: CDR1 SQVTM and CDR2 ANQGSEA. The CDR3 consists of 16 residues. The CDR3 here is CSVEAPEGPRYNEQFF. The CDR3 coding sequence is TGCAGCGTTGAAGCCCCAGAGGGGCCGAGATACAATGAGCAGTTCTTC.

V usage is TRBV27 and J usage is TRBJ2-2; D is possibly TRBD2 (6 bases). The CDR3 spans 15 residues. Germline values: CDR1 MNHEY, CDR2 SMNVEV (reference sequence). Trimming removed 3 bases from V and 1 base from J, with 9 bases in between. The CDR3 DNA is TGTGCCAGCAGTTTTATCGGGGGGAACACCGGGGAGCTGTTTTTT. Amino acid sequence: CASSFIGGNTGELFF.

The chain combines TRBV27 with TRBJ2-2, with D perhaps TRBD2 (6 bases). The CDR3 has 14 residues. V was trimmed by 4 bases and J by 7 bases, leaving 13 bases between them. CDR1 is MNHEY and CDR2 is SMNVEV in the germline V gene (reference sequence). The CDR3 coding sequence is TGTGCCAGCAGTTACCTGGGGGAGGACGGGGAGCTGTTTTTT. Translating gives CASSYLGEDGELFF.

The chain carries TRBV7-6 and TRBJ2-1; D is possibly TRBD1 or TRBD2 (5 bases each). The V end was cut by 4 bases, the J end by 8 bases, with 9 bases between. This CDR3 is built from 12 residues. Germline CDR1 is SGHVS and CDR2 is FNYEAQ. This chain's CDR3 is CASSSMGDEQFF. The CDR3 nucleotides are TGTGCCAGCAGCTCTATGGGGGATGAGCAGTTCTTC. Full variable domain (rest looked up from reference TRBV7-6 and TRBJ2-1): GAGVSQSPRYKVTKRGQDVALRCDPISGHVSLYWYRQALGQGPEFLTYFNYEAQQDKSGLPNDRFSAERPEGSISTLTIQRTEQRDSAMYRCASSSMGDEQFFGPGTRLTVL.

This clone was seen just once. This CDR3 is also generated by other DNA sequences in the sample. The J gene is TRBJ2-7, the V gene TRBV6-5, with D unresolved. The CDR3 runs to 14 residues. Trimming removed 0 bases from V and 3 bases from J, with 9 bases in between. The V gene's germline CDR1 is MNHEY and CDR2 SVGAGI. The CDR3 region is CASSYSPGFYEQYF. CDR3 nucleotides: TGTGCCAGCAGTTACTCTCCGGGCTTCTACGAGCAGTACTTC.

V is TRBV9 and J is TRBJ2-7, with a weak D call TRBD1 (6 bases). Trimming took off 0 bases at V and 6 bases at J, with 16 bases between the two ends. Looked up from germline, CDR1 is SGDLS and CDR2 is YYNGEE. The CDR3 loop spans 15 amino acids. In DNA form, the CDR3 reads TGTGCCAGCAGCGTAGCCCCAGGGGTGATGAGCGAGCAGTACTTC. It encodes CASSVAPGVMSEQYF. Combining the CDR3 with reference TRBV9 and TRBJ2-7 gives the whole variable domain DSGVTQTPKHLITATGQRVTLRCSPRSGDLSVYWYQQSLDQGLQFLIQYYNGEERAKGNILERFSAQQFPDLHSELNLSSLELGDSALYFCASSVAPGVMSEQYFGPGTRLTVT.

The chain employs TRBV4-2 and TRBJ2-7; the D gene is possibly TRBD2 (5 bases). The CDR3 has 16 amino acids. Trimming pared 0 bases from V and 2 bases from J, leaving 14 bases between. The germline gives CDR1 LGHNA, CDR2 YNFKEQ. The CDR3 DNA follows: TGTGCCAGCAGCCAAGATCAGTCTAGCATCCCCTACGAGCAGTACTTC. It is translated as CASSQDQSSIPYEQYF.

CDR3 bases: TGTGCCAGCAGCGTAGGGGGGACAGTTCTCTACGAGCAGTACTTC. It specifies CASSVGGTVLYEQYF. The V call is TRBV9, the J call TRBJ2-7, with 7 nucleotides matching TRBD1. V shed 0 bases and J 3 bases; nucleotides not matched to a gene: 6. In germline, CDR1 is SGDLS, CDR2 YYNGEE. This CDR3 is 15 amino acids long.

The chain couples TRBV7-2 to TRBJ2-1, with 9 nucleotides matching TRBD2. Germline V CDR1 and CDR2: SGHTA, FQGNSA. The CDR3 is 17 residues long. With 1 base clipped from V and 2 bases from J, the junction kept 6 bases outside the gene matches. As DNA, the CDR3 is TGTGCCAGCAGCTTAGGGGGACTAGCAATGACCTACAATGAGCAGTTCTTC. Translated, it gives CASSLGGLAMTYNEQFF.

The chain employs TRBV6-5 and TRBJ1-2; 9 bases align to TRBD1. The germline CDR1 and CDR2 sequences are MNHEY and SVGAGI. With 0 bases clipped from V and 3 bases from J, the junction kept 2 bases outside the gene matches. The CDR3 consists of 15 residues. Written as DNA, the CDR3 is TGTGCCAGCAGTTACTCGGGACAGGGATACTATGGCTACACCTTC. This translates into CASSYSGQGYYGYTF.

This clone was detected only once. The chain links TRBV29-1 to TRBJ1-2; TRBD1 matches at 7 bases. The V gene end was trimmed by 1 base and the J gene end by 6 bases; junction bases not matched to a gene: 17. Looked up from germline, CDR1 is SQVTM and CDR2 is ANQGSEA. CDR3 length equals 17 residues. CDR3 bases: TGCAGCGTTGAAGGACCGAGGACAGGAGGGTTCGGCGATGGCTACACCTTC. Its protein is CSVEGPRTGGFGDGYTF.